Listed below are T cell receptor beta chains from one sample, sequenced in a study of shared clonotypes between healthy human individuals. Data came from immunoSEQ multiplex PCR; TCRdb stores just in-frame clones and leaves some out. This sample has about 2.2 million clones, with 90% to 95% found just once. Sequenced: naive CD8+ T cells from PBMCs. The receptor set was obtained from a man younger than 30 in good health. Some clones in this sample may be carry-over from other donors' samples. The conserved cysteine and the conserved F or W are not part of the CDR3 here. The order of the fields is J gene, CDR3 length, V gene, CDR3 protein.

j_call: TRBJ2-1
cdr3_length: 10
v_call: TRBV29-1
cdr3_aa: SVEDRGDEQF

j_call: TRBJ2-1
cdr3_length: 13
v_call: TRBV4-1
cdr3_aa: ASSQDSSSYNEQF

j_call: TRBJ2-1
cdr3_length: 15
v_call: TRBV7-8
cdr3_aa: ASSPVIGESSYNEQF

j_call: TRBJ2-1
cdr3_length: 17
v_call: TRBV27
cdr3_aa: ASSYLMTPTGAKYNEQF

j_call: TRBJ2-1
cdr3_length: 14
v_call: TRBV13
cdr3_aa: ASSFHGTSAYNEQF

j_call: TRBJ1-2
cdr3_length: 14
v_call: TRBV6-1
cdr3_aa: ASSEGQGFLVYGYT

j_call: TRBJ2-7
cdr3_length: 12
v_call: TRBV28
cdr3_aa: ASSVYRANYEQY

j_call: TRBJ2-2
cdr3_length: 14
v_call: TRBV28
cdr3_aa: ASSYRDRRSGGELF

j_call: TRBJ2-1
cdr3_length: 11
v_call: TRBV27
cdr3_aa: ASSPTVFSEQF

j_call: TRBJ2-5
cdr3_length: 13
v_call: TRBV5-1
cdr3_aa: ASSSLQGFQETQY

j_call: TRBJ1-1
cdr3_length: 11
v_call: TRBV5-1
cdr3_aa: ASSSTGGTEAF

j_call: TRBJ2-7
cdr3_length: 11
v_call: TRBV29-1
cdr3_aa: SVETSGLYEQY

j_call: TRBJ2-7
cdr3_length: 11
v_call: TRBV28
cdr3_aa: ASSFNRGYEQY

j_call: TRBJ2-5
cdr3_length: 14
v_call: TRBV5-5
cdr3_aa: ASSLGRRGQGETQY

j_call: TRBJ2-5
cdr3_length: 14
v_call: TRBV28
cdr3_aa: ASRVSGVGWQETQY

j_call: TRBJ2-4
cdr3_length: 12
v_call: TRBV28
cdr3_aa: ASSPGQGENIQY

j_call: TRBJ2-6
cdr3_length: 15
v_call: TRBV9
cdr3_aa: ASSPRGWSRGANVLT

j_call: TRBJ2-2
cdr3_length: 13
v_call: TRBV5-6
cdr3_aa: ASSLELAGDGELF

j_call: TRBJ1-1
cdr3_length: 13
v_call: TRBV6-5
cdr3_aa: ASSYRGPMNTEAF

j_call: TRBJ2-5
cdr3_length: 13
v_call: TRBV9
cdr3_aa: ASSPRGGIQETQY

j_call: TRBJ1-2
cdr3_length: 11
v_call: TRBV5-1
cdr3_aa: ASSNRESYGYT

j_call: TRBJ1-1
cdr3_length: 12
v_call: TRBV9
cdr3_aa: ASSVEEGATEAF

j_call: -
cdr3_length: 14
v_call: TRBV27
cdr3_aa: ASSPALQLPNYEQY

j_call: TRBJ2-5
cdr3_length: 14
v_call: TRBV5-1
cdr3_aa: ASSRFVPGAKETQY

j_call: TRBJ2-1
cdr3_length: 15
v_call: TRBV11-3
cdr3_aa: ASSLDIASSGYNEQF

j_call: TRBJ2-5
cdr3_length: 13
v_call: TRBV5-4
cdr3_aa: ASRYTGAPQETQY

j_call: TRBJ2-2
cdr3_length: 12
v_call: TRBV19
cdr3_aa: ASMDRANTGELF

j_call: TRBJ2-7
cdr3_length: 13
v_call: TRBV27
cdr3_aa: ASSLVAGYSYEQY

j_call: TRBJ2-5
cdr3_length: 15
v_call: TRBV4-3
cdr3_aa: ASSQVGQGIRQETQY

j_call: TRBJ2-7
cdr3_length: 15
v_call: TRBV5-1
cdr3_aa: ASSLKTGISSSYEQY

j_call: TRBJ2-1
cdr3_length: 16
v_call: TRBV9
cdr3_aa: ASSVADVAGTAYNEQF